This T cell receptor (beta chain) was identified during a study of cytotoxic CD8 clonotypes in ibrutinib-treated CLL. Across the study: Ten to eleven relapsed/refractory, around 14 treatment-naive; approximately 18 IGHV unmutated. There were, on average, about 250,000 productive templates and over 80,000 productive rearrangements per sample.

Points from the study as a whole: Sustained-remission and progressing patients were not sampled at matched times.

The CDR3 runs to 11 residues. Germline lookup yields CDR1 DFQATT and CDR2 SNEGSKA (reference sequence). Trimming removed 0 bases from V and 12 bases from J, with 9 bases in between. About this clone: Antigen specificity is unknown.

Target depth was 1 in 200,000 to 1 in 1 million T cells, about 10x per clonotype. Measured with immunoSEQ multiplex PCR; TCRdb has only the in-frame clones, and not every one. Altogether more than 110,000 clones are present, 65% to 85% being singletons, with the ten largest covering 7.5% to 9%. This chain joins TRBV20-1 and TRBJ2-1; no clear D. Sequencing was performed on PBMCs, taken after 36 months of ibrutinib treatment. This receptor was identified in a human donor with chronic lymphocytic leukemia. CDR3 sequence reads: CSARDLVGQFF. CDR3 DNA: TGCAGTGCTAGAGATCTGGTAGGGCAGTTCTTC.